The present entry profiles one TCR beta chain with its context. What it binds is not known. The data were taken from a study of blood T cells in healthy people across ages. The CDR3 is 15 amino acids. Germline lookup yields CDR1 SGHRS and CDR2 YFSETQ. Then a second PCR, running about 6 to 12 cycles, was carried out with a sample-barcoded 5' primer and a J-beta primer mix. TCRdb reprocessed the 5' RACE reads with MiXCR, giving one entry per CDR3 protein. Of 850,000 to 1,100,000 distinct CDR3 sequences in the sample, more than 30% were seen once. Study-wide findings and caveats: More naive CD4+ cells and higher diversity were found in long-lived than in aged donors. Donor CMV infection status was unknown, possibly confounding age-related changes in expanded clonotypes. Roughly linear age-related decline in beta diversity appeared, significant by age approximately 40. Samples with more naive T cells showed higher observed beta diversity.

The receptor was isolated from a man between 18 and 35 years old in good health. The chain uses TRBV5-1 and TRBJ2-7; 12 bases agree with TRBD2. The end of the DNA aligns better with TRBJ2-5, so the J call may be wrong. The sequenced material came from blood. The CDR3 nucleotides read TGCGCCAGCAGCCGACTAGCGGGGGCGGATGAGACCCAGTACTTC. Its protein is CASSRLAGADETQYF.